These T cell receptor beta chains were read from a single sample in a study of preoperative IRX-2 immunotherapy in early breast cancer. TCRdb's copy holds only in-frame clones and misses some; the assay was immunoSEQ multiplex PCR. The sample holds around 35,000 clones, 90% to 95% seen once. Sampling was conducted from a patient treated with IRX-2 immunotherapy. The origin of the receptors is a human donor with breast cancer. CDR3s include the opening cysteine and the closing phenylalanine or tryptophan. The order of the fields is V gene, J gene, clone size, CDR3 length, D gene, CDR3 protein, CDR3 DNA. A D gene is named only where the DNA matches it firmly. Some rows mark clone size as missing; the rest say once, few, many or name a class of expanded clone.

v_call: TRBV28
j_call: TRBJ2-3
clone_size: once
cdr3_length: 17
d_call: .
cdr3_aa: CASSPQGTRLGTDTQYF
cdr3_nt: TGTGCCAGCAGTCCACAGGGTACCCGCCTCGGCACAGATACGCAGTATTTT

v_call: TRBV19
j_call: TRBJ1-1
clone_size: .
cdr3_length: 18
d_call: TRBD1
cdr3_aa: CASSIDQARTGPNTEAFF
cdr3_nt: TGTGCCAGTAGTATAGATCAGGCCAGGACAGGCCCGAACACTGAAGCTTTCTTT

v_call: TRBV11-2
j_call: TRBJ1-3
clone_size: .
cdr3_length: 16
d_call: .
cdr3_aa: CASSLADSHSGNTIYF
cdr3_nt: TGTGCCAGCAGCTTAGCGGACAGCCACTCTGGAAACACCATATATTTT

v_call: TRBV28
j_call: TRBJ2-1
clone_size: .
cdr3_length: 16
d_call: .
cdr3_aa: CASSPATLSSYNEQFF
cdr3_nt: TGTGCCAGCAGTCCCGCAACCCTGAGCTCCTACAATGAGCAGTTCTTC

v_call: TRBV15
j_call: TRBJ2-2
clone_size: .
cdr3_length: 17
d_call: .
cdr3_aa: CATSRERNREKTGELFF
cdr3_nt: TGTGCCACCAGCAGAGAACGGAACAGGGAGAAAACCGGGGAGCTGTTTTTT

v_call: TRBV18
j_call: TRBJ2-7
clone_size: .
cdr3_length: 19
d_call: TRBD2
cdr3_aa: CASSPPDSGKRFGAYEQYF
cdr3_nt: TGTGCCAGCTCACCACCGGATAGCGGGAAGAGATTCGGAGCCTACGAGCAGTACTTC

v_call: TRBV18
j_call: TRBJ1-3
clone_size: .
cdr3_length: 14
d_call: .
cdr3_aa: CASSPQYSGNTIYF
cdr3_nt: TGTGCCAGCTCACCACAATATTCTGGAAACACCATATATTTT

v_call: TRBV25-1
j_call: TRBJ2-2
clone_size: .
cdr3_length: 14
d_call: .
cdr3_aa: CASSDRAGTGELFF
cdr3_nt: TGTGCCAGCAGCGATAGAGCGGGTACCGGGGAGCTGTTTTTT

v_call: TRBV30
j_call: TRBJ2-3
clone_size: .
cdr3_length: 20
d_call: TRBD2
cdr3_aa: CAWRGKDPFGGFNGTDTQYF
cdr3_nt: TGTGCCTGGAGGGGTAAGGATCCTTTCGGGGGGTTCAACGGCACAGATACGCAGTATTTT

v_call: TRBV4-3
j_call: TRBJ2-1
clone_size: .
cdr3_length: 13
d_call: .
cdr3_aa: CASSQVTATEQFF
cdr3_nt: TGCGCCAGCAGCCAAGTAACGGCCACCGAGCAGTTCTTC

v_call: TRBV15
j_call: TRBJ2-5
clone_size: .
cdr3_length: 16
d_call: .
cdr3_aa: CATSRGAQRWQETQYF
cdr3_nt: TGTGCCACCAGCAGAGGGGCCCAAAGGTGGCAGGAGACCCAGTACTTC

v_call: TRBV7-6
j_call: TRBJ2-1
clone_size: .
cdr3_length: 15
d_call: TRBD2
cdr3_aa: CASSPVAGGLNEQFF
cdr3_nt: TGTGCCAGCAGCCCGGTGGCGGGGGGCCTCAATGAGCAGTTCTTC

v_call: TRBV6-5
j_call: TRBJ1-1
clone_size: .
cdr3_length: 15
d_call: .
cdr3_aa: CASSPNVYRATEAFF
cdr3_nt: TGTGCCAGCAGCCCCAATGTTTACAGGGCCACTGAAGCTTTCTTT

v_call: TRBV11-3
j_call: TRBJ2-5
clone_size: large
cdr3_length: 15
d_call: .
cdr3_aa: CASSLGRQPQETQYF
cdr3_nt: TGTGCCAGCAGCTTAGGTCGACAGCCTCAAGAGACCCAGTACTTC

v_call: TRBV6-1
j_call: TRBJ1-2
clone_size: .
cdr3_length: 15
d_call: .
cdr3_aa: CASSPTTQVNYGYTF
cdr3_nt: TGTGCCAGCAGTCCCACTACCCAAGTTAACTATGGCTACACCTTC